Below, one TCR beta chain is given with its context. These data come from a study of CD8+ T cells in alopecia areata. Study as a whole: Twice a day, 5 to 10 mg of oral tofacitinib was administered to treated patients. Percent affected scalp area, the SALT score, rated treated patients' severity. Tofacitinib dosing lasted 6 to 18 months, which was then followed by 6 months off drug.

Sample treatment: oral pan-JAK inhibitor, 5-10 mg twice daily. The CDR3 has 11 amino acids. Germline CDR1 DFQATT, CDR2 SNEGSKA (reference sequence). The ends were cut back, 6 bases at V and 6 bases at J, with 11 bases in the middle. Investigators isolated RNA and reverse transcribed it into cDNA to act as the sequencing template. The table came from immunoSEQ multiplex PCR; TCRdb's copy has only in-frame clones and leaves some out. Among more than 110,000 clones, less than 70% were seen once, and the ten largest hold less than 20%. This chain uses TRBV20-1 with TRBJ1-2; D not certain. The TCR originated in a human donor with alopecia areata. The sequences come from CD8+ T cells sorted from blood, collected at week 4, from a patient treated with tofacitinib. The CDR3 region is CSAIGQDGYTF. DNA for the CDR3: TGCAGTGCCATCGGTCAGGATGGCTACACCTTC.